This entry lists 24 T cell receptor beta chains sequenced from one sample in a study of blood T cell repertoires in COVID-19. The assay was immunoSEQ multiplex PCR, and TCRdb's table has in-frame clones only and misses some. The sample holds hundreds of thousands of clones; 75% to 90% are singletons and the top ten take roughly 6%. The sample was peripheral blood. The receptors shown here come from a man between 60 and 75 years old who had recovered from COVID-19.

V gene TRBV18 combines with J gene TRBJ1-1; no firm D call. CDR3 size: 14 residues. Trimming took 3 bases from V and 4 from J, leaving 12 bases between them. Germline V gene sequence: CDR1 KGHSH, CDR2 LQKENI. In DNA, the CDR3 is TGTGCCAGCTCACCCGCCGTTGCGGCCACTGAAGCTTTCTTT. This codes for CASSPAVAATEAFF.

The chain uses TRBV6-6 and TRBJ2-7; TRBD2 matches 9 bases. Germline V lookup: CDR1 MNHNY, CDR2 SVGAGI (reference sequence). The CDR3 totals 16 residues. J gave up 1 base and V 7 bases, and 11 bases lay outside the gene matches. The CDR3 DNA is TGTGCCAGCACCCAGGGTAGCGGGAGTGTTTCCTACGAGCAGTACTTC. It is translated as CASTQGSGSVSYEQYF.

The chain combines TRBV9 with TRBJ1-5, with 9 bases lining up with TRBD1. The germline V gene encodes CDR1 SGDLS and CDR2 YYNGEE. There are 17 residues in the CDR3. The V gene end was trimmed by 2 bases and the J gene end by 7 bases; junction bases not matched to a gene: 13. The DNA of the CDR3 is TGTGCCAGCAGCGTCAAGGGGACAGGGAAAAAGAACCAGCCCCAGCATTTT. As protein: CASSVKGTGKKNQPQHF. Based on the CDR3 plus reference TRBV9 and TRBJ1-5, the full variable domain is DSGVTQTPKHLITATGQRVTLRCSPRSGDLSVYWYQQSLDQGLQFLIQYYNGEERAKGNILERFSAQQFPDLHSELNLSSLELGDSALYFCASSVKGTGKKNQPQHFGDGTRLSIL.

This chain uses TRBV9 with TRBJ2-7; possibly TRBD2 for D (7 bases). The germline V and J ends were trimmed by 3 bases and 7 bases, with 29 bases remaining between them. Germline CDR1 SGDLS, CDR2 YYNGEE. The CDR3 spans 18 residues. CDR3 coding DNA: TGTGCCAGCAGCGCCCGAACGGGGGGCGTACAAGGGGCTGAGGAGCAGTACTTC. Translation gives CASSARTGGVQGAEEQYF.

This clone appeared once. V and J are TRBV19 and TRBJ1-6; the D is unclear. Deletions cut 8 bases from V and 7 bases from J, with 15 bases between. Germline V gives CDR1 LNHDA, CDR2 SQIVND (reference sequence). This CDR3 is 14 amino acids long. Here the CDR3 DNA reads TGTGCCAGTCAACCACGCCGGTCGAATTCACCCCTCCACTTT. As protein: CASQPRRSNSPLHF.

This chain links TRBV28 with TRBJ1-4, with TRBD1 identical over 8 bases. The CDR3 runs to 14 residues. Per the germline V gene, CDR1 is MDHEN and CDR2 is SYDVKM. The V gene end was trimmed by 6 bases and the J gene end by 8 bases; junction bases not matched to a gene: 8. In DNA, the CDR3 is TGTGCCAGCAGGACAGGGGCCCTCCGAGAAAAACTGTTTTTT. Translation: CASRTGALREKLFF.

The rearrangement joins TRBV5-8 to TRBJ2-2; 11 bases fit TRBD1. The V and J ends lost 4 bases and 4 bases, in that order; junction bases with no gene match: 6. From germline, CDR1 is SGHTS and CDR2 YDEGEE. The CDR3 totals 16 residues. CDR3 nucleotides: TGTGCCAGCAGCCCGGACAGGGGGCTGACCACCGGGGAGCTGTTTTTT. This translates into CASSPDRGLTTGELFF.

In this sample, this clone turned up a few times. V and J are TRBV19 and TRBJ1-1, with 7 bases that match TRBD1. From germline, CDR1 is LNHDA and CDR2 SQIVND (reference sequence). The CDR3 length is 14 residues. V shed 3 bases, J shed 7 bases, and the junction held 8 bases outside the gene matches. The CDR3 loop reads CASSIAAGGGEAFF. The DNA of the CDR3 is TGTGCCAGTAGTATCGCGGCAGGGGGAGGTGAAGCTTTCTTT.

The chain recombines TRBV12-3 or TRBV12-4 with TRBJ2-7, with D maybe TRBD2 (5 bases). CDR3 length: 13 residues. Trimming removed 4 bases from V and 3 bases from J, with 10 bases in between. The CDR3 DNA reads as TGTGCCAGCAGTTCGACTATACTCTACGAGCAGTACTTC. Protein: CASSSTILYEQYF.

This chain links TRBV29-1 with TRBJ2-3; D is perhaps TRBD2 (6 bases). The CDR3 spans 12 residues. Trimming removed 4 bases at V and 4 bases at J, with 9 bases between. CDR1 and CDR2 (germline): SQVTM, ANQGSEA. The CDR3 bases are TGCAGCGTTGGGAGGGGTTCAGATACGCAGTATTTT. Its protein product is CSVGRGSDTQYF.

Comment on this clone: The junction departs from the called germline gene at one end, perhaps through a read error. The chain uses TRBV3-1 (or the pseudogene TRBV3-2) and TRBJ2-3; 9 bases align to TRBD1. Germline assignment: CDR1 LGHDT and CDR2 YNNKEL (reference sequence). This CDR3 is 13 amino acids long. The CDR3 coding sequence is TGTGCCAGCAGCCGACACGGACAGGGGCTCGGGGATTTT. This translates into CASSRHGQGLGDF.

DNA for the CDR3: TGTGCCAGCAGCGTAGAGGTCAGAGCGGGAGACTCCGCCGGGGAGCTGTTTTTT. Its translation is CASSVEVRAGDSAGELFF. The chain uses TRBV9 and TRBJ2-2; TRBD2 matches at 8 bases. The germline V gene encodes CDR1 SGDLS and CDR2 YYNGEE. There are 18 residues in the CDR3. The V gene end was trimmed by 0 bases and the J gene end by 6 bases; junction bases not matched to a gene: 13.

The rearrangement links TRBV27 to TRBJ2-3, with D perhaps TRBD2 (5 bases). The V end was cut by 0 bases, the J end by 1 base, with 8 bases between. CDR1 and CDR2 (germline): MNHEY, SMNVEV (reference sequence). This CDR3 is built from 15 residues. The CDR3 here is CASSLSNGGTDTQYF. For the CDR3, the DNA is TGTGCCAGCAGTTTATCAAACGGGGGCACAGATACGCAGTATTTT.

The chain employs TRBV2 and TRBJ1-5, with 8 nucleotides matching TRBD1. Per the germline V gene, CDR1 is SNHLY and CDR2 is FYNNEI. With 6 bases clipped from V and 3 bases from J, the junction kept 4 bases outside the gene matches. This CDR3 contains 14 residues. This chain's CDR3 is CASRLTGDNQPQHF. In DNA form, the CDR3 reads TGTGCCAGCAGGCTGACAGGGGACAATCAGCCCCAGCATTTT.

The rearrangement links TRBV5-1 to TRBJ2-3; 7 bases align to TRBD1. The junction had 6 bases not matched to a gene; V was cut back by 3 bases and J by 2 bases. The V gene's germline CDR1 is SGHRS and CDR2 YFSETQ. The CDR3 runs 15 residues. In DNA, the CDR3 is TGCGCCAGCAGCTGGTCAGACAGGGACACAGATACGCAGTATTTT. Amino acid sequence: CASSWSDRDTDTQYF.

CDR3 loop: CASSFSPGLGNTIYF. CDR3 coding DNA: TGTGCCAGCAGCTTCTCCCCGGGACTTGGAAACACCATATATTTT. The chain employs TRBV7-2 and TRBJ1-3; D is possibly TRBD1 (5 bases). The CDR3 is 15 amino acids. Germline V lookup: CDR1 SGHTA, CDR2 FQGNSA. V lost 3 bases and J lost 3, with 12 bases in between.

The gene calls are TRBV5-1 and TRBJ2-7; TRBD1 matches 9 bases. The germline CDR1 and CDR2 sequences are SGHRS and YFSETQ. The CDR3 has 15 residues. V was pared by 4 bases and J by 3 bases, with 8 bases of the junction left unmatched. CDR3 nucleotide sequence: TGCGCCAGCAGCCCGGACAGGGGAGGGCTCTACGAGCAGTACTTC. Encoded protein: CASSPDRGGLYEQYF.

The V call is TRBV6-4, the J call TRBJ1-2; D ambiguous. The V end was cut by 7 bases, the J end by 1 base, with 10 bases between. Germline CDR1 MRHNA, CDR2 SNTAGT. The CDR3 spans 13 residues. This CDR3 is CASNLTVNYGYTF. As DNA, the CDR3 is TGTGCCAGCAATCTTACAGTTAACTATGGCTACACCTTC.

The chain couples TRBV7-3 to TRBJ2-5, with D possibly being TRBD1 (6 bases). CDR3 size: 14 residues. V was pared by 3 bases and J by 1 base, with 9 bases between. Germline V gene data show CDR1 as SGHTA and CDR2 as FQGTGA. CDR3: CASSLTGTQETQYF. The CDR3 region has the DNA TGTGCCAGCAGCTTGACAGGCACCCAAGAGACCCAGTACTTC.

The chain links TRBV6-5 to TRBJ2-2, with 11 bases lining up with TRBD1. Germline V gives CDR1 MNHEY, CDR2 SVGAGI. V lost 5 bases, J lost 4 bases, and 3 bases stayed unmatched. This CDR3 has 15 amino acids. The CDR3 DNA reads TGTGCCAGCAGTACCGGGACAGGGGGCACCGGGGAGCTGTTTTTT. Residues: CASSTGTGGTGELFF.

This chain connects TRBV5-4 to TRBJ1-1; TRBD1 agrees at 7 bases. This CDR3 contains 13 residues. Germline-derived CDR1 and CDR2 are SGHNT and YYREEE (reference sequence). Germline trimming cut 4 bases from V and 5 bases from J; bases unmatched to any gene: 5. CDR3: CASSRDRATEAFF. The CDR3 coding sequence is TGTGCCAGCAGCAGAGACAGGGCAACTGAAGCTTTCTTT.

V and J are TRBV9 and TRBJ1-3; D gene unclear. CDR3 size: 14 residues. The germline gives CDR1 SGDLS, CDR2 YYNGEE. Trimming shortened V by 3 bases and J by 4 bases, and 11 bases separated the two germline ends. CDR3 residues: CASSERLFGNTIYF. The CDR3 DNA sequence: TGTGCCAGCAGCGAGAGGTTGTTCGGAAACACCATATATTTT. The full variable domain, in which reference TRBV9 and TRBJ1-3 provide the parts outside the CDR3, is DSGVTQTPKHLITATGQRVTLRCSPRSGDLSVYWYQQSLDQGLQFLIQYYNGEERAKGNILERFSAQQFPDLHSELNLSSLELGDSALYFCASSERLFGNTIYFGEGSWLTVV.

CDR3 residues: CASSLSPSSVYNEQFF. The CDR3 DNA reads as TGTGCCAGCAGTTTATCACCGTCTAGCGTCTACAATGAGCAGTTCTTC. The V call is TRBV28, the J call TRBJ2-1; perhaps TRBD2 as D (6 bases). CDR1 and CDR2 from the germline V gene are MDHEN and SYDVKM. V lost 1 base and J 3 bases, leaving 13 bases between the germline ends. This CDR3 comprises 16 residues.

The chain has TRBV11-2 and TRBJ1-1; no firm D call. V gave up 2 bases and J gave up 0 bases, with 7 bases separating them. Germline CDR1 SGHAT, CDR2 FQNNGV. The CDR3 spans 14 residues. CDR3 sequence reads: CASSLSGVNTEAFF. For the CDR3, the DNA is TGTGCCAGCAGCTTATCCGGGGTGAACACTGAAGCTTTCTTT.